The 32 T cell receptor beta chains reported below all come from one sample, sequenced in a study of shared clonotypes between healthy human individuals. Naive-designated CD8 cells lacked CD45RO, were positively enriched for CCR7, and omitted terminally differentiated effector memory CD45RA+ cells. Method: immunoSEQ multiplex PCR; TCRdb's copy keeps in-frame clones and lacks some. The data hold approximately 2,000,000 clones, with about 93% observed a single time. Material: naive CD8+ T cells from PBMCs. The receptors shown here come from a man younger than 35 in good health. Some clones in this sample may be carry-over from other donors' samples.

The chain carries TRBV6-4 and TRBJ1-1; no clear D. This CDR3 has 15 amino acids. Germline V gene lookup returns CDR1 MRHNA and CDR2 SNTAGT. V lost 4 bases and J 6 bases, leaving 18 bases between the germline ends. In DNA form, the CDR3 reads TGTGCCAGCAGTGTGGTCCCCCCAACCTCGCCTGAAGCTTTCTTT. It codes for CASSVVPPTSPEAFF.

The V gene is TRBV29-1, the J gene TRBJ2-5; a possible D gene is TRBD1 (6 bases). Judging by the DNA end, TRBJ2-7 fits better; the J call may be wrong. The CDR3 runs 13 residues. Looked up from germline, CDR1 is SQVTM and CDR2 is ANQGSEA. The CDR3 is CSVDRGPPYEQYF. The CDR3, as DNA: TGCAGCGTTGACAGGGGCCCTCCCTACGAGCAGTACTTC.

The V gene is TRBV7-2, the J gene TRBJ2-7, with 8 nucleotides matching TRBD2. There are 15 residues in the CDR3. The germline V gene has CDR1 SGHTA and CDR2 FQGNSA. V trimming: 3 bases; J trimming: 5 bases; junction bases outside the gene matches: 9. CDR3 sequence (DNA): TGTGCCAGCAGCTTCAAAAGACTAGCGTCACACGAGCAGTACTTC. It is translated as CASSFKRLASHEQYF.

A note on this clone: Within the sample, other DNA sequences also encode this same CDR3. The chain combines TRBV27 with TRBJ2-3; possible D gene TRBD2, 6 bases. Germline-derived CDR1 and CDR2 are MNHEY and SMNVEV (reference sequence). Trimming removed 1 base from V and 1 base from J, with 12 bases in between. This CDR3 comprises 16 residues. CDR3 sequence (DNA): TGTGCCAGCAGTTTATTGTTAGCGGAGGGCACAGATACGCAGTATTTT. Its protein is CASSLLLAEGTDTQYF.

Comments on this clone: This CDR3 is also generated by other DNA sequences in the sample. The rearrangement links TRBV9 to TRBJ2-3, with D unclear. The CDR3 spans 15 residues. Trimming took off 0 bases at V and 0 bases at J, with 8 bases between the two ends. Germline-derived CDR1 and CDR2 are SGDLS and YYNGEE. CDR3 sequence reads: CASSVAGSSTDTQYF. The CDR3 region has the DNA TGTGCCAGCAGCGTAGCTGGATCTAGCACAGATACGCAGTATTTT.

The chain couples TRBV7-2 to TRBJ2-1; a weak D match, TRBD1 (6 bases). There are 13 residues in the CDR3. CDR1 and CDR2 from the germline V gene are SGHTA and FQGNSA. V shed 5 bases and J shed 4 bases, with 9 bases lying between them. CDR3 protein: CASSEDRYNEQFF. The CDR3 DNA sequence: TGTGCCAGCAGCGAAGACAGGTACAATGAGCAGTTCTTC. Full variable domain (outside the CDR3, taken from reference TRBV7-2 and TRBJ2-1): GAGVSQSPSNKVTEKGKDVELRCDPISGHTALYWYRQSLGQGLEFLIYFQGNSAPDKSGLPSDRFSAERTGGSVSTLTIQRTQQEDSAVYLCASSEDRYNEQFFGPGTRLTVL.

The chain carries TRBV19 and TRBJ2-1; 7 bases align to TRBD2. Looked up from germline, CDR1 is LNHDA and CDR2 is SQIVND (reference sequence). The CDR3 runs 16 residues. The junction had 13 bases not matched to a gene; V was cut back by 4 bases and J by 7 bases. CDR3 in amino acids: CASSNQLASDVNEQFF. CDR3 DNA sequence: TGTGCCAGTAGTAACCAACTAGCGTCAGACGTGAATGAGCAGTTCTTC.

The J gene is TRBJ2-7, the V gene TRBV9; 9 nucleotides match TRBD2. This CDR3 has 15 amino acids. Germline V lookup: CDR1 SGDLS, CDR2 YYNGEE. V was pared by 0 bases and J by 2 bases, with 3 bases of the junction left unmatched. In DNA, the CDR3 is TGTGCCAGCAGCGTAGGGCGGGAGGGCCCCTACGAGCAGTACTTC. The encoded protein is CASSVGREGPYEQYF.

The V and J genes are TRBV5-1 and TRBJ2-1; no firm D call. Germline V gene lookup returns CDR1 SGHRS and CDR2 YFSETQ. Trimming shortened V by 1 base and J by 5 bases, and 16 bases separated the two germline ends. The CDR3 totals 16 residues. CDR3 nucleotide sequence: TGCGCCAGCAGCTTGAGGGAAGGTAGGCCCCACAATGAGCAGTTCTTC. Translated, it gives CASSLREGRPHNEQFF. Full variable domain (rest looked up from reference TRBV5-1 and TRBJ2-1): KAGVTQTPRYLIKTRGQQVTLSCSPISGHRSVSWYQQTPGQGLQFLFEYFSETQRNKGNFPGRFSGRQFSNSRSEMNVSTLELGDSALYLCASSLREGRPHNEQFFGPGTRLTVL.

The V call is TRBV19, the J call TRBJ2-2; D possibly corresponds to TRBD2 (6 bases). Germline V gives CDR1 LNHDA, CDR2 SQIVND (reference sequence). V shed 8 bases and J shed 7 bases, with 20 bases lying between them. This CDR3 is 15 amino acids long. CDR3 region: CASATRGGGLGELFF. The DNA for the CDR3 is TGTGCCAGTGCTACCCGGGGAGGAGGTCTCGGGGAGCTGTTTTTT. Variable domain in full (rest from reference TRBV19 and TRBJ2-2): DGGITQSPKYLFRKEGQNVTLSCEQNLNHDAMYWYRQDPGQGLRLIYYSQIVNDFQKGDIAEGYSVSREKKESFPLTVTSAQKNPTAFYLCASATRGGGLGELFFGEGSRLTVL.

The chain uses TRBV7-9 and TRBJ2-7; D is ambiguous. The CDR3 has 12 residues. The V gene's germline CDR1 is SEHNR and CDR2 FQNEAQ (reference sequence). With 5 bases removed from V and 6 bases from J, the gap between germline ends came to 11 bases. This CDR3 is CASSVLGSEQYF. In DNA form, the CDR3 reads TGTGCCAGCAGCGTCCTGGGAAGCGAGCAGTACTTC.

This clone was counted only a few times. The V gene is TRBV27, the J gene TRBJ2-1, with 12 positions matching TRBD2. This CDR3 is built from 15 residues. The germline V gene has CDR1 MNHEY and CDR2 SMNVEV (reference sequence). The trim removed 4 bases at V and 7 bases at J, leaving 5 bases unmatched. The CDR3 bases are TGTGCCAGCAGTTCCGGGACTAGCGGGCAAAATGAGCAGTTCTTC. Its protein is CASSSGTSGQNEQFF.

The chain combines TRBV7-9 with TRBJ2-3; TRBD1 is a possible D gene (5 bases). Germline CDR1 is SEHNR and CDR2 is FQNEAQ (reference sequence). The CDR3 extends over 14 amino acids. V was cut by 6 bases and J by 2 bases, with 12 bases left in between. Written as DNA, the CDR3 is TGTGCCAGCAGAACCCCAGGGATCACAGATACGCAGTATTTT. As protein: CASRTPGITDTQYF.

For this clone: The CDR3 does not close with the conserved phenylalanine or tryptophan, likely indicating a read error. The chain joins TRBV11-2 to TRBJ2-7; weak D call: TRBD2 (6 bases). V lost 5 bases to trimming and J lost 4 bases, with 18 bases between them. Per germline, CDR1 SGHAT and CDR2 FQNNGV. The CDR3 totals 15 residues. CDR3 protein: CASSPEVGTGYEQYL. The CDR3 bases are TGTGCCAGCAGCCCGGAGGTAGGGACTGGGTACGAGCAGTACCTC.

The V gene is TRBV7-2, the J gene TRBJ2-1; 7 bases line up with TRBD2. V lost 1 base to trimming and J lost 1 base; unmatched junction nucleotides: 1. Germline assignment: CDR1 SGHTA and CDR2 FQGNSA. The CDR3 contains 15 residues. The CDR3 DNA is TGTGCCAGCAGCTTAGAACTAGCGTCCTACAATGAGCAGTTCTTC. This sequence encodes CASSLELASYNEQFF.

V gene TRBV19 combines with J gene TRBJ2-7; 12 bases fit TRBD1. Per germline, CDR1 LNHDA and CDR2 SQIVND (reference sequence). The junction had 9 bases not matched to a gene; V was cut back by 3 bases and J by 6 bases. The CDR3 covers 16 residues. CDR3 region: CASSIRYGTGGLEQYF. CDR3 nucleotide sequence: TGTGCCAGTAGTATTAGGTACGGGACAGGGGGCCTCGAGCAGTACTTC.

The rearrangement links TRBV28 to TRBJ2-7, with 10 bases fitting TRBD2. Germline-derived CDR1 and CDR2 are MDHEN and SYDVKM. The ends lost 5 bases at V and 0 bases at J; junction bases unmatched: 16. This CDR3 has 19 amino acids. The CDR3 sequence: CASSPRDLATSGFSYEQYF. The CDR3 DNA sequence: TGTGCCAGCAGTCCGAGGGACCTAGCGACTAGCGGGTTCTCCTACGAGCAGTACTTC.

The V call is TRBV9, the J call TRBJ2-3; 9 bases agree with TRBD1. CDR3 length: 17 residues. After removal of 5 bases from V and 2 bases from J, the junction contained 12 bases not matched to a gene. CDR1 is SGDLS and CDR2 is YYNGEE in the germline V gene. CDR3 protein: CASSHPGTGNYTDTQYF. CDR3 nucleotides: TGTGCCAGCAGTCACCCCGGGACAGGGAATTACACAGATACGCAGTATTTT.

The V and J genes are TRBV19 and TRBJ2-7; D uncertain. V dropped 1 base and J dropped 6 bases, with 10 bases sitting between them. This CDR3 has 13 residues. The germline V gene encodes CDR1 LNHDA and CDR2 SQIVND (reference sequence). In nucleotides, the CDR3 is TGTGCCAGTAGTATAGGGGCCCGTACCGAGCAGTACTTC. Protein: CASSIGARTEQYF.

V and J are TRBV4-3 and TRBJ2-7; 10 bases are shared with TRBD1. Germline V CDR1 and CDR2: LGHNA, YSLEER. The V gene end was trimmed by 0 bases and the J gene end by 8 bases; junction bases not matched to a gene: 10. The CDR3 is 16 residues long. The CDR3 bases are TGCGCCAGCAGCCAAGACTACTCCGGGACAGGGGCCCAGCAGTACTTC. Its protein is CASSQDYSGTGAQQYF.

The chain has TRBV30 and TRBJ1-3; 7 bases are a match to TRBD1. The CDR3 runs 16 residues. After removal of 7 bases from V and 7 bases from J, the junction contained 19 bases not matched to a gene. Germline V gives CDR1 GTSNPN, CDR2 SVGIG (reference sequence). DNA for the CDR3: TGTGCCTTGACCTCGTCCGGACAGGCCCAGGGGAACACCATATATTTT. It codes for CALTSSGQAQGNTIYF. Full variable domain (rest looked up from reference TRBV30 and TRBJ1-3): SQTIHQWPATLVQPVGSPLSLECTVEGTSNPNLYWYRQAAGRGLQLLFYSVGIGQISSEVPQNLSASRPQDRQFILSSKKLLLSDSGFYLCALTSSGQAQGNTIYFGEGSWLTVV.

This chain connects TRBV5-1 to TRBJ2-7, with 7 bases aligning to TRBD2. This CDR3 region has 17 residues. The trim removed 4 bases at V and 0 bases at J, leaving 13 bases unmatched. Germline assignment: CDR1 SGHRS and CDR2 YFSETQ. CDR3 residues: CASSAPPRGDLSYEQYF. The CDR3 DNA reads as TGCGCCAGCAGCGCTCCCCCCCGGGGGGACCTCTCCTACGAGCAGTACTTC.

The rearrangement links TRBV6-1 to TRBJ1-5; weak D call: TRBD1 (5 bases). Germline V gene sequence: CDR1 MNHNS, CDR2 SASEGT. The CDR3 runs to 13 residues. Trimming removed 3 bases at V and 7 bases at J, with 10 bases between. The CDR3 is CASSDRVVQPQHF. The DNA for the CDR3 is TGTGCCAGCAGTGACAGGGTGGTCCAGCCCCAGCATTTT.

The chain has TRBV7-2 and TRBJ2-7, with D possibly matching TRBD2 (6 bases). CDR1 is SGHTA and CDR2 is FQGNSA in the germline V gene. The ends were cut back, 6 bases at V and 6 bases at J, with 18 bases in the middle. The CDR3 spans 14 residues. CDR3 amino acids: CASSPMGGIPEQYF. Here the CDR3 DNA reads TGTGCCAGCAGTCCGATGGGGGGAATTCCCGAGCAGTACTTC. Complete variable domain (other parts from reference TRBV7-2 and TRBJ2-7): GAGVSQSPSNKVTEKGKDVELRCDPISGHTALYWYRQSLGQGLEFLIYFQGNSAPDKSGLPSDRFSAERTGGSVSTLTIQRTQQEDSAVYLCASSPMGGIPEQYFGPGTRLTVT.

The sample holds one count of this clone. V and J are TRBV2 and TRBJ1-2; D ambiguous. The CDR3 is made up of 14 amino acids. Trimming cost V 6 bases and J 2 bases, with 13 bases left between them. Germline V gives CDR1 SNHLY, CDR2 FYNNEI. The CDR3 spells CASSERRTNYGYTF. Written as DNA, the CDR3 is TGTGCCAGCAGCGAAAGACGGACCAACTATGGCTACACCTTC.

The rearrangement joins TRBV5-5 to TRBJ2-7; the D is unclear. In germline, CDR1 is SGHKS, CDR2 YYEKEE (reference sequence). CDR3 length: 11 amino acids. V was shortened by 6 bases and J by 2 bases, with 6 bases between the two germline ends. In DNA form, the CDR3 reads TGTGCCAGCACTCGGACCTACGAGCAGTACTTC. This translates into CASTRTYEQYF.

This clone has only a few counts. The chain is built from TRBV28 and TRBJ2-4, with 7 bases matching TRBD2. V was clipped by 6 bases and J by 5 bases; unmatched bases: 13. Germline loops: CDR1 MDHEN, CDR2 SYDVKM. The CDR3 has 16 residues. This chain's CDR3 is CASRSLGDYAENIQYF. The CDR3 DNA reads TGTGCCAGCAGATCTCTTGGGGACTACGCCGAAAACATTCAGTACTTC.

V and J are TRBV11-2 and TRBJ2-5, with 9 bases fitting TRBD2. CDR3 length equals 17 residues. V was pared by 2 bases and J by 4 bases, with 11 bases of the junction left unmatched. Germline V gives CDR1 SGHAT, CDR2 FQNNGV. The CDR3 reads CASSLRASGTRGETQYF. The CDR3 bases are TGTGCCAGCAGCTTACGGGCTAGCGGGACCCGGGGAGAGACCCAGTACTTC.

The genes are TRBV12-5 and TRBJ1-2, with 7 bases fitting TRBD1. With 4 bases clipped from V and 5 bases from J, the junction kept 7 bases outside the gene matches. The CDR3 runs to 14 residues. Germline V gene lookup returns CDR1 LGHNT and CDR2 FRNRAP. In DNA form, the CDR3 reads TGTGCTAGTGGTTCCGAGGGGGCATGGTATGGCTACACCTTC. Translated: CASGSEGAWYGYTF.

V and J are TRBV6-5 and TRBJ1-1; D gene ambiguous. V was clipped by 8 bases and J by 1 base, with 11 bases between them. This CDR3 is built from 13 residues. The V gene's germline CDR1 is MNHEY and CDR2 SVGAGI. The CDR3 nucleotides read TGTGCCAGCTTTCCACGGGGGAACACTGAAGCTTTCTTT. Amino acids: CASFPRGNTEAFF.

The V call is TRBV7-9, the J call TRBJ1-4, with D perhaps TRBD1 (5 bases). V lost 1 base to trimming and J lost 6 bases, with 9 bases between them. The CDR3 loop spans 14 amino acids. Germline CDR1 SEHNR, CDR2 FQNEAQ (reference sequence). CDR3 in DNA: TGTGCCAGCAGCTTAGTAGTAGGGGATGAAAAACTGTTTTTT. Translated, it gives CASSLVVGDEKLFF.

This clone was detected a few times. The chain couples TRBV10-3 to TRBJ1-2, with D possibly being TRBD1 (6 bases). Trimming stripped 1 base from V and 8 bases from J, with 11 bases between. Germline V gene data show CDR1 as ENHRY and CDR2 as SYGVKD. The length of the CDR3 is 13 residues. CDR3 residues: CAISEFAGVGYTF. The CDR3 coding sequence is TGTGCCATCAGTGAGTTTGCAGGGGTCGGCTACACCTTC.